This T cell receptor beta chain was profiled in a study of OX40 agonist ivuxolimab in advanced cancers. In the case of this clone: Its antigen is unidentified.

Drawing of blood for sampling happened at baseline, at cycle 4 day 1, and at cycle 7 day 1. The data were produced by immunoSEQ multiplex PCR, yet TCRdb's version contains in-frame clones alone and is incomplete. The data contain roughly 56,000 clones, roughly 83% of them singletons. Study results and limitations: Some patients who did not respond also had low normalized T-cell clonal expansion.

The length of the CDR3 is 14 residues. The V gene lost 7 bases and the J gene lost 2 bases, with 15 bases spanning the gap. Germline CDR1 reads SNHLY; CDR2 reads FYNNEI. The sequence derives from an adult with an advanced solid tumor such as melanoma, head and neck, liver or kidney cancer. This chain joins TRBV2 and TRBJ2-7, with unresolved D. The sample consisted of CD4+ or CD8+ T cells sorted from blood, taken in a trial of the OX40 agonist ivuxolimab. CDR3 loop: CASKPESFPYEQYF. In nucleotides, the CDR3 is TGTGCCAGCAAGCCAGAGTCTTTTCCCTACGAGCAGTACTTC.